This T cell receptor beta chain was captured in a study of OX40 agonist ivuxolimab in advanced cancers. Using immunoSEQ multiplex PCR, the repertoire was profiled, and TCRdb retains in-frame clones only, with some absent. The data contain 45,000 to 55,000 clones, 81% of them seen just once; the ten biggest clones take up approximately 6.5%. CDR1 is SQVTM, CDR2 ANQGSEA, per germline. The V and J ends lost 0 bases and 2 bases respectively, with 16 bases between them. The CDR3 consists of 16 residues. The V gene is TRBV29-1, the J gene TRBJ1-2; tentatively, D is TRBD1 (5 bases). Sample: CD4+ or CD8+ T cells sorted from blood, taken in a trial of the OX40 agonist ivuxolimab. This clonotype originated in an adult with an advanced solid tumor such as melanoma, head and neck, liver or kidney cancer. In DNA form, the CDR3 reads TGCAGCGTTGAAGATCAGGGTGAAGCGGGCAACTATGGCTACACCTTC. Encoded protein: CSVEDQGEAGNYGYTF.